This T cell receptor beta chain came from a study of blood T cell repertoires in COVID-19. The V gene's germline CDR1 is SGHRS and CDR2 YFSETQ. V lost 0 bases to trimming and J lost 7 bases, with 7 bases between them. This CDR3 has 12 amino acids. TCRdb's table, derived via immunoSEQ multiplex PCR, lists solely in-frame clones and lacks some. The sample yields a few hundred thousand clones, 70% to 90% seen once. This chain uses TRBV5-1 with TRBJ1-1, with D possibly matching TRBD1 (5 bases). Sample: peripheral blood. The TCR comes from a man aged 40-50 years with acute or convalescent COVID-19. CDR3 loop: CASSLGQSEAFF. The DNA of the CDR3 is TGCGCCAGCAGCTTGGGACAGAGTGAAGCTTTCTTT.